One and the same sample provided the 16 T cell receptor beta chains below, sequenced in a study of control samples from healthy donors and cancer patients (dated by TCRdb to the early 2020s). Receptors were amplified or captured by the immunoSEQ multiplex PCR assay. In its TCRdb copy, this immuneACCESS table keeps in-frame sequences only and misses some clones. Where compared with another copy, unresolved V genes explain less than half of these, and the others have no known cause. This sample comprises around 93,000 clones, about 90% of them detected only once. The ten largest clones take up roughly an eighth of the sample. The source material was blood. The receptors stem from a man aged 25-45 years in good health.

This rearrangement joins TRBV27 to TRBJ2-7; D is unresolved. CDR1 and CDR2 (germline): MNHEY, SMNVEV (reference sequence). V lost 5 bases and J 4 bases, leaving 12 bases between the germline ends. The CDR3 has 13 residues. CDR3 nucleotides: TGTGCCAGCAGTCCGCCATCTGTGTACGAGCAGTACTTC. Translated: CASSPPSVYEQYF.

This sequence joins TRBV4-1 and TRBJ1-2, with D uncertain. The CDR3 contains 14 residues. Germline V CDR1 and CDR2: MGHRA, YSYEKL. Trimming took off 7 bases at V and 3 bases at J, with 15 bases between the two ends. The CDR3 DNA follows: TGCGCCAGCAACGAGGCACCGTCGGACTATGGCTACACCTTC. Translated: CASNEAPSDYGYTF.

This CDR3 reads CASRSGMIGTEAFF. Here the CDR3 DNA reads TGTGCCAGCAGATCTGGTATGATCGGCACTGAAGCTTTCTTT. The chain joins TRBV6-5 to TRBJ1-1; D remains ambiguous. The CDR3 runs to 14 residues. Looked up from germline, CDR1 is MNHEY and CDR2 is SVGAGI. Trimming stripped 6 bases from V and 4 bases from J, with 15 bases between.

Worth noting for this clone: A read error may produce the germline difference seen at one junction end. This chain connects TRBV25-1 to TRBJ1-1; TRBD1 matches at 7 bases. This CDR3 comprises 12 residues. CDR1 MGHDK and CDR2 SYGVNS come from the germline V gene. CDR3 sequence: CASSPQGGNDYF. CDR3 nucleotide sequence: TGTGCCAGCAGTCCTCAGGGGGGCAACGATTACTTT.

The rearrangement links TRBV18 to TRBJ1-4; 7 bases match TRBD1. V was clipped by 2 bases and J by 8 bases; unmatched bases: 5. Germline CDR1 is KGHSH and CDR2 is LQKENI. This CDR3 is built from 14 residues. The CDR3 protein is CASSPGQVREKLFF. As DNA, the CDR3 is TGTGCCAGCTCACCAGGACAGGTTCGGGAAAAACTGTTTTTT.

This clone was seen just once. The CDR3 loop reads CASSIGGGISSYNEQFF. The CDR3 DNA reads as TGTGCCAGTAGTATAGGTGGGGGGATCAGCTCCTACAATGAGCAGTTCTTC. This chain connects TRBV19 to TRBJ2-1; possible D gene TRBD2, 6 bases. The V end lost 1 base, the J end lost 0 bases, and 13 bases lay between the germline ends. The length of the CDR3 is 17 residues. Germline V gives CDR1 LNHDA, CDR2 SQIVND (reference sequence).

This chain connects TRBV19 to TRBJ2-7; TRBD2 matches at 7 bases. This CDR3 is 14 amino acids long. Germline CDR1 and CDR2: LNHDA and SQIVND (reference sequence). V shed 3 bases, J shed 7 bases, and the junction held 9 bases outside the gene matches. The CDR3 sequence: CASSIATGGGEQYF. Written as DNA, the CDR3 is TGTGCCAGTAGTATCGCAACGGGAGGTGGAGAGCAGTACTTC.

V gene TRBV4-1 combines with J gene TRBJ2-3; D might be TRBD2 (5 bases). V was shortened by 0 bases and J by 10 bases, with 11 bases between the two germline ends. The CDR3 contains 13 residues. Germline loops: CDR1 MGHRA, CDR2 YSYEKL. CDR3 sequence: CASSQDDSVPQYF. In nucleotides, the CDR3 is TGCGCCAGCAGCCAAGATGATAGCGTCCCGCAGTATTTT.

The chain uses TRBV5-1 and TRBJ1-1; D is undetermined. V was cut by 5 bases and J by 0 bases, with 14 bases left in between. Germline V gene data show CDR1 as SGHRS and CDR2 as YFSETQ. The CDR3 extends over 15 amino acids. The DNA for the CDR3 is TGCGCCAGCAGTGGGCCAACGGGTTTGAACACTGAAGCTTTCTTT. Translating gives CASSGPTGLNTEAFF.

The chain employs TRBV10-2 and TRBJ1-5, with D hard to call. CDR3 length equals 13 residues. CDR1 is WSHSY, CDR2 SAAADI, per germline. V was shortened by 3 bases and J by 9 bases, with 12 bases between the two germline ends. The CDR3 region has the DNA TGCGCCAGCAGTGACATAACCGGTGGGCCCCAGCATTTT. This codes for CASSDITGGPQHF.

The chain couples TRBV19 to TRBJ1-4; D not resolved. From germline, CDR1 is LNHDA and CDR2 SQIVND (reference sequence). V was trimmed by 6 bases and J by 0 bases, leaving 8 bases between them. The CDR3 contains 14 residues. CDR3 loop: CASSSEATNEKLFF. The CDR3 region has the DNA TGTGCCAGTAGCTCAGAAGCAACTAATGAAAAACTGTTTTTT.

The rearrangement links TRBV5-4 to TRBJ2-7, with D unresolved. V was shortened by 3 bases and J by 0 bases, with 7 bases between the two germline ends. Germline V gene data show CDR1 as SGHNT and CDR2 as YYREEE (reference sequence). The CDR3 consists of 13 residues. CDR3 nucleotides: TGTGCCAGCAGCTCGCTTGGCTCCTACGAGCAGTACTTC. The encoded protein is CASSSLGSYEQYF.

J is TRBJ1-4 and V is TRBV6-6; D is unclear. There are 15 residues in the CDR3. V lost 5 bases and J lost 4, with 14 bases in between. Per the germline V gene, CDR1 is MNHNY and CDR2 is SVGAGI (reference sequence). The chain's CDR3 is CASSGPGGSNEKLFF. In DNA, the CDR3 is TGTGCCAGCAGTGGCCCAGGAGGGAGTAATGAAAAACTGTTTTTT.

This clone was detected only once. The chain recombines TRBV7-9 with TRBJ1-1; D remains ambiguous. The CDR3 is 13 amino acids. Trimming took 6 bases from V and 1 from J, leaving 9 bases between them. The germline V gene has CDR1 SEHNR and CDR2 FQNEAQ (reference sequence). CDR3 in DNA: TGTGCCAGCAGACCTACTGAGAACACTGAAGCTTTCTTT. Protein sequence: CASRPTENTEAFF.

The chain carries TRBV29-1 and TRBJ2-3; either TRBD1 or TRBD2 may supply D (7 bases each). In germline, CDR1 is SQVTM, CDR2 ANQGSEA. This CDR3 has 15 residues. Between the trimmed V and J ends, which lost 1 base and 3 bases, there was a span of 14 bases. The CDR3 bases are TGCAGCGTTGAAGGGGAGGGGGCGAAGACAGATACGCAGTATTTT. This gives the protein CSVEGEGAKTDTQYF.

This chain links TRBV7-2 with TRBJ1-1, with TRBD1 identical over 7 bases. The J segment lost 0 bases and the V segment lost 6 bases, leaving 10 bases of the junction unmatched. CDR3 size: 16 residues. In germline, CDR1 is SGHTA, CDR2 FQGNSA. The CDR3 coding sequence is TGTGCCAGCAGTTTTCAACCAGGGGGGATGAACACTGAAGCTTTCTTT. This translates into CASSFQPGGMNTEAFF.